Following are 18 T cell receptor beta chains from one sample sequenced in a study of T-cell memory formation after mild COVID-19. TCRdb used MiXCR to reprocess the 5' RACE reads, holding one entry per CDR3 protein. The data contain around 200,000 distinct CDR3 sequences, around a sixth of them singletons. Sample: PBMCs or a T cell subset sorted from them (not recorded which). These receptors came from a man between 18 and 29 years old who had mild COVID-19 (a few samples of this study predate the infection). Cell type and time point are not known.

This clonotype was picked up a small number of times. The chain couples TRBV5-1 to TRBJ1-1; 11 bases align to TRBD1. The germline CDR1 and CDR2 sequences are SGHRS and YFSETQ. The CDR3 length is 14 residues. Trimming cost V 2 bases and J 5 bases; bases outside gene matches: 2. The CDR3 region is CASSFRDRGTEAFF. Here the CDR3 DNA reads TGCGCCAGCAGCTTCCGGGACAGGGGGACTGAAGCTTTCTTT.

This clonotype was seen more than once but under ten times. The chain recombines TRBV6-6 with TRBJ2-1, with D uncertain. Between the trimmed V and J ends, which lost 9 bases and 5 bases, there was a span of 5 bases. This CDR3 is built from 10 residues. Germline CDR1 MNHNY, CDR2 SVGAGI (reference sequence). This CDR3 reads CARRDNEQFF. As DNA, the CDR3 is TGTGCCAGGAGAGACAATGAGCAGTTCTTC.

The sample holds many counts of this clonotype. J is TRBJ2-1 and V is TRBV2, with D hard to call. The germline gives CDR1 SNHLY, CDR2 FYNNEI. The CDR3 has 13 amino acids. The V and J ends lost 7 bases and 5 bases respectively, with 12 bases between them. CDR3 amino acids: CASTTASDNEQFF. DNA of the CDR3: TGTGCCAGCACCACCGCCTCGGACAATGAGCAGTTCTTC. The full variable domain, in which reference TRBV2 and TRBJ2-1 provide the parts outside the CDR3, is EPEVTQTPSHQVTQMGQEVILRCVPISNHLYFYWYRQILGQKVEFLVSFYNNEISEKSEIFDDQFSVERPDGSNFTLKIRSTKLEDSAMYFCASTTASDNEQFFGPGTRLTVL.

The rearrangement uses TRBV11-3 and TRBJ1-1; D unclear. V dropped 0 bases and J dropped 5 bases, with 10 bases sitting between them. The CDR3 spans 14 residues. Germline assignment: CDR1 SGHNT and CDR2 YENEEA. CDR3 in amino acids: CASSLDSGSTEAFF. CDR3 DNA: TGTGCCAGCAGCTTAGATTCCGGGTCTACTGAAGCTTTCTTT.

The chain couples TRBV5-1 to TRBJ2-7, with 7 bases matching TRBD1. The ends lost 4 bases at V and 2 bases at J; junction bases unmatched: 9. The CDR3 spans 15 residues. CDR1 is SGHRS, CDR2 YFSETQ, per germline. Written as DNA, the CDR3 is TGCGCCAGCAGCCTCTCCCCGACAGGGACCTACGAGCAGTACGTC. Amino acid sequence: CASSLSPTGTYEQYV.

The V call is TRBV24-1, the J call TRBJ1-2; tentative D call: TRBD1 (5 bases). The V and J ends lost 5 bases and 8 bases respectively, with 11 bases between them. The CDR3 has 12 amino acids. Per germline, CDR1 KGHDR and CDR2 SFDVKD. CDR3 sequence (DNA): TGTGCCACCAGTGGATTGGGGGTCGGCTACACCTTC. Translated, it gives CATSGLGVGYTF.

This clonotype was detected many times. The chain recombines TRBV3-1 with TRBJ2-2; no firm D call. Germline loops: CDR1 LGHDT, CDR2 YNNKEL (reference sequence). Trimming removed 4 bases at V and 0 bases at J, with 9 bases between. CDR3 length: 15 amino acids. This CDR3 is CASSRGEANTGELFF. Written as DNA, the CDR3 is TGTGCCAGCAGCCGGGGTGAGGCGAACACCGGGGAGCTGTTTTTT.

The chain recombines TRBV29-1 with TRBJ1-1; 9 bases are shared with TRBD1. V was clipped by 3 bases and J by 2 bases; unmatched bases: 4. The CDR3 is 14 residues long. The germline CDR1 and CDR2 sequences are SQVTM and ANQGSEA. CDR3 bases: TGCAGCGTTGAGAACAGGGGGCCCAACACTGAAGCTTTCTTT. Encoded protein: CSVENRGPNTEAFF.

This clonotype has a single count. The chain is built from TRBV20-1 and TRBJ2-7; tentative D call: TRBD1 (5 bases). The CDR3 runs to 14 residues. The V end was cut by 2 bases, the J end by 0 bases, with 11 bases between. From germline, CDR1 is DFQATT and CDR2 SNEGSKA (reference sequence). The CDR3 protein is CSARYRSSSYEQYF. CDR3 nucleotides: TGCAGTGCTAGATACAGGTCAAGCTCCTACGAGCAGTACTTC.

This clonotype has a handful of counts. The V call is TRBV7-2, the J call TRBJ1-2; D may be TRBD1 (6 bases). V was clipped by 4 bases and J by 2 bases, with 11 bases between them. The germline V gene encodes CDR1 SGHTA and CDR2 FQGNSA. This CDR3 has 14 residues. CDR3 DNA: TGTGCCAGCAGCTCGGGGGGGCTGAACTATGGCTACACCTTC. It encodes CASSSGGLNYGYTF.

The rearrangement joins TRBV7-2 to TRBJ2-5, with TRBD2 matching 9 bases. V dropped 1 base and J dropped 5; count of bases not matched to a gene: 8. Germline loops: CDR1 SGHTA, CDR2 FQGNSA. CDR3 size: 16 residues. The CDR3 is CASSLDPAGGGETQYF. CDR3 bases: TGTGCCAGCAGCTTAGACCCAGCGGGGGGAGGGGAGACCCAGTACTTC.

This rearrangement joins TRBV7-3 to TRBJ1-1; D possibly corresponds to TRBD1 (6 bases). The CDR3 covers 16 residues. The germline CDR1 and CDR2 sequences are SGHTA and FQGTGA. Trimming removed 2 bases at V and 5 bases at J, with 18 bases between. The chain's CDR3 is CASSLFGGAGKTEAFF. The CDR3 DNA reads as TGTGCCAGCAGCTTATTTGGGGGGGCCGGGAAGACTGAAGCTTTCTTT.

This clonotype has just a few counts. The chain couples TRBV4-1 to TRBJ2-5; D tentatively fits TRBD1 or TRBD2 (5 bases each). Germline CDR1 MGHRA, CDR2 YSYEKL. Trimming shortened V by 0 bases and J by 5 bases, and 10 bases separated the two germline ends. This CDR3 contains 14 residues. CDR3 DNA: TGCGCCAGCAGCCAAGACGACAGAGGGGAGACCCAGTACTTC. Its translation: CASSQDDRGETQYF.

This chain joins TRBV7-2 and TRBJ2-5; D is perhaps TRBD2 (6 bases). The CDR3 consists of 14 residues. The germline V and J ends were trimmed by 5 bases and 4 bases, with 14 bases remaining between them. Per the germline V gene, CDR1 is SGHTA and CDR2 is FQGNSA. The CDR3: CASSLAGRSETQYF. In DNA form, the CDR3 reads TGTGCCAGCAGCCTCGCGGGACGTTCAGAGACCCAGTACTTC.

This clonotype was detected ten times or more. The chain is built from TRBV5-1 and TRBJ2-5, with a tentative D call TRBD2 (5 bases). Germline V gives CDR1 SGHRS, CDR2 YFSETQ. The CDR3 consists of 13 residues. Trimming pared 6 bases from V and 2 bases from J, leaving 11 bases between. The CDR3 DNA follows: TGCGCCAGCAATTCGGGATCTCAAGAGACCCAGTACTTC. Its translation is CASNSGSQETQYF.

The V gene is TRBV6-2 or TRBV6-3, the J gene TRBJ1-2; D remains ambiguous. V lost 5 bases and J 5 bases, leaving 9 bases between the germline ends. Looked up from germline, CDR1 is MNHEY and CDR2 is SVGEGT. There are 12 residues in the CDR3. The CDR3 DNA reads TGTGCCAGCAGTCAAGCGGGGTATGGCTACACCTTC. It encodes CASSQAGYGYTF.

The V call is TRBV12-3 or TRBV12-4, the J call TRBJ2-5, with TRBD1 identical over 7 bases. The CDR3 extends over 14 amino acids. V shed 6 bases and J 5 bases; nucleotides not matched to a gene: 9. Written as DNA, the CDR3 is TGTGCCAGCAGCTCATTAAGGGGGCGGGAGACCCAGTACTTC. Its protein product is CASSSLRGRETQYF.

In this sample, this clonotype turned up a few times. The rearrangement uses TRBV4-3 and TRBJ2-2; D ambiguous. This CDR3 is 16 amino acids long. Deletions cut 4 bases from V and 5 bases from J, with 17 bases between. Germline CDR1 LGHNA, CDR2 YSLEER. The CDR3 nucleotides are TGCGCCAGCAGCCCCGTCCTCCTCTTGGGGACCGGGGAGCTGTTTTTT. Residues: CASSPVLLLGTGELFF.